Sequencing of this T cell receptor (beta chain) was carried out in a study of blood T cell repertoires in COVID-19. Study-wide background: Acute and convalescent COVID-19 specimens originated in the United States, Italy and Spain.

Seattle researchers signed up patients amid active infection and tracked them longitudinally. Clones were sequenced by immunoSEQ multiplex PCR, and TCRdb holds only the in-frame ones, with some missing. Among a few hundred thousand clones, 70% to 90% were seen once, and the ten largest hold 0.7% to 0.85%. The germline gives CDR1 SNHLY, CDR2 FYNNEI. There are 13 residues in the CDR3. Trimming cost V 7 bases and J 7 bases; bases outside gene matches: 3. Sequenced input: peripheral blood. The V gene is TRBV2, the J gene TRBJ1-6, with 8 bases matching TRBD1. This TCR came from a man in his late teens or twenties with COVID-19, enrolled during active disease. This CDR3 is CASKTGGNSPLHF. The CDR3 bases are TGTGCCAGCAAAACAGGGGGAAATTCACCCCTCCACTTT.